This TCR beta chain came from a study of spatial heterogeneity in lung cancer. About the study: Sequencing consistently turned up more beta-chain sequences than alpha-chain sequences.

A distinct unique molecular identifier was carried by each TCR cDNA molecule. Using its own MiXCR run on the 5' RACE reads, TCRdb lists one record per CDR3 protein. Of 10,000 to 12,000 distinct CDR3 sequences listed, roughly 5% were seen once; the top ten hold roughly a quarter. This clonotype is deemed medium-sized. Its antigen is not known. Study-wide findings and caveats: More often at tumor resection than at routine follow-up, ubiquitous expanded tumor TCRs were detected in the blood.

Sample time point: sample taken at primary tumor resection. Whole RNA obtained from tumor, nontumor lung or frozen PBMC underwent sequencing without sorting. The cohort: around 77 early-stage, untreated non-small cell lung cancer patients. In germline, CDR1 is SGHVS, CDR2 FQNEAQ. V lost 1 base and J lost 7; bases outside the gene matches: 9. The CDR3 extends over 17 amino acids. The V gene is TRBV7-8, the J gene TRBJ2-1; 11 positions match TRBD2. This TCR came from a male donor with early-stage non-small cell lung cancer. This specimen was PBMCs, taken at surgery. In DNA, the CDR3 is TGTGCCAGCAGCTTAGGAGGGACTAGCGGCCTGGGAAATGAGCAGTTCTTC. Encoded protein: CASSLGGTSGLGNEQFF.